This record covers a single T cell receptor (beta chain). No antigen is known for it. Within one base of it there is no much larger clone, and no base qualities were kept. The cohort consisted of 670 or so healthy bone marrow donors. Cohort members were all nominally healthy when sampled, although unrecorded immune exposures were likely present. The donor was CMV seronegative and belonged to the group of around 400 seronegative cohort members. Each donor provided a peripheral blood sample, and peripheral blood mononuclear cells were used for TCR beta sequencing. The Qiagen DNeasy Blood Extraction Kit was used to extract genomic DNA from the blood cell samples. This record belongs to a study of cytomegalovirus exposure and HLA in healthy donors (dated by TCRdb to 2017 to 2019). Concerning the study at large: According to an earlier analysis of around 600 of the donors, about 190 million T cells yielded over 100 million unique TCR beta sequences and around 280 Gb of sequence data. An early release covering approximately 600 HLA-typed donors comprised around 300 gigabases of sequencing data and 85 million to 100 million unique TCR sequences. Typing coverage differed by locus: A, B, C, DRB1 and DQB1 were typed in roughly 620-630 donors, DQA1 in about 550, DPA1 in some 600, and DPB1 in 450 to 480. Donor age, sex, ethnicity and CMV serostatus were collected together with the repertoire data. Rather than drawing on any new phenotypic data, the later analysis identified candidate immune exposures from TCR beta sequences and the way those sequences occurred across donors. A separate validation cohort of roughly 120 different subjects was used in addition to the 666-subject first cohort. Both class I and class II loci were covered by HLA typing, at four-digit resolution. Of the roughly 420 genotyped donors, 70% to 90% were placed in the genetic ancestry cluster associated with self-reported Caucasian donors. To predict cytomegalovirus infection status, the study combined high-throughput TCR immunosequencing, statistical association of individual TCRs with disease status, and machine learning. All discovery cohort repertoires had been generated using a single sequencing platform. About five DR-DQ haplotypes were treated as single units for association and clustering because of strong linkage in the cohort. An earlier analysis of around 640 of the donors used high-throughput TCR beta sequencing to judge whether each TCR beta V gene segment behaved as functional or pseudogenic. The study profiled the T cell repertoires of fewer than 850 subjects by immunosequencing and related them to cytomegalovirus serostatus. In a later genetic analysis, genome-wide SNP genotypes for about 55% of the 666 donors were used, and that subset was treated as a discovery cohort. Among about 410 genotyped donors of the cohort, an average of around 240,000 unique TCR beta nucleotide sequences was sequenced per donor, of which 15% to 20% were non-productive. The study was designed to test whether signatures of past pathogen exposure could be identified by cataloging public T cell receptors. To study patterns of TCR occurrence, a later analysis re-analyzed previously published TCR beta repertoires from 550 to 800 donors and added high-resolution HLA genotyping.

V trim: 3 bases; J trim: 6 bases; unmatched bases: 5. From a lookup of the germline V gene, CDR1 and CDR2 are SGHDT and YYEEEE. The CDR3 runs 15 amino acids, cysteine and phenylalanine included. The sequence is cut down to CDR3 DNA, 45 bases in frame from base 1. The method behind the library was the immunoSEQ multiplex PCR assay. For the multiplex PCR, a mixture combining 60 forward primers for TCR Vbeta segments and 13 reverse primers for TCR Jbeta segments was used. A multiplex PCR assay on genomic DNA amplified the CDR3 region of rearranged TCR beta genes. On the Illumina HiSeq System, the amplified TCR beta libraries were sequenced as 87-base-pair reads. Per the authors' processing: A later analysis tallied tens of millions of unique TCR beta chains across the 660 or so repertoires, and around 10 million of those chains were shared by two or more donors. A nearest-neighbor algorithm error-corrected the raw reads and collapsed the reads into unique sequences, merging closely related sequences to remove PCR and sequencing errors. Alignment of CDR3 sequences to IMGT reference sequences was used to assign V, D and J gene segments. Each retained sequence needed at least a six-nucleotide match to both a V gene segment and a J gene segment. A rearrangement counted as productive if the CDR3 had no stop codons and remained in frame with V and J, and every other rearrangement counted as non-productive. CDR3 was defined by IMGT convention, running from the second conserved V-encoded cysteine to the conserved J-encoded phenylalanine. The earlier analysis of about 570 of the donors excluded any sequence lacking an unambiguous match to a single V gene segment. An earlier analysis of several hundred of the donors called V segments functional above 56.7% productive rearrangements and segregating when the between-donor standard deviation exceeded 5%. A statistical classification framework was developed to diagnose cytomegalovirus status using the catalog of TCR beta chain sequences. V and J gene assignment, in a later analysis, came from comparing TCR nucleotide sequences with IMGT/GENE-DB human TR gene sequences. A later analysis assigned CDR3 sequences and most-parsimonious VDJ recombination scenarios with the TCRdist pipeline. In a later analysis, each TCR beta chain was defined by its CDR3 amino acid sequence together with its V-gene family, and reads without a unique V-gene family were excluded. As a way to deal with suspected cross-contamination and a sequencing artifact, a later analysis dropped hundreds of nucleotide sequences that were highly shared and had low generation probability. In a later analysis, a clonal expansion index for each public chain was calculated from normalized within-repertoire ranks of inferred template counts. Generation probabilities in a later analysis came from a VDJ recombination model fitted to out-of-frame rearrangements, and those results were checked against IGoR. In a later analysis, TCR-TCR, TCR-HLA and TCR-CMV co-occurrence was scored with hypergeometric tests, and a repertoire-size bias correction was applied to TCR pairs. A later analysis estimated false discovery rates by permuting HLA or CMV assignments 20 times. In a later analysis, co-occurring TCRs were grouped with DBSCAN, and TCRdist sequence similarity was added when clustering was performed within HLA-allele-positive subsets. For co-occurrence clustering, repertoires with fewer than 30,000 or more than 120,000 public chains were excluded, along with 4 to 6 repertoires with anomalous nucleotide sharing. Not all clones reach the TCRdb copy of this immuneACCESS table, which keeps in-frame sequences only. Checked studies attribute under half of the gap to unresolved V genes and leave the rest unexplained. V, J and clone size are those of that table, while D and trimming were read from the DNA. In this sample the table shows about 150,000 clones, about three quarters of which occur a single time. 4% to 4.5% of the sample is in the top ten clones.

The full study reports these points: For the cohort, immune exposure information was limited to CMV serostatus. An earlier analysis of approximately 590 of the donors showed that most TCR beta V segments appeared in productive rearrangements either about 90% or about 30% of the time, which broadly matched IMGT annotations. A later analysis reported that several top co-occurrence clusters appeared linked to parvovirus B19, influenza, CMV and Epstein-Barr virus. A further reported finding was that TCR beta sequences accurately predicted the HLA-A and HLA-B alleles for most subjects in the first cohort. Linkage disequilibrium might explain the correlated functional status among segregating V segments, but an unknown experimental factor could not be ruled out. According to a later analysis, TCR association rates differed among HLA loci, with DRB1 alleles showing the most associated TCRs and HLA-C alleles showing the fewest. When HLA alleles, especially DR and DQ, strongly co-occurred, attributing TCR associations to individual alleles was difficult. Because some donors lacked HLA typing at each locus, the association tests relied only on the typed subset. The cohort was sequenced for TCR beta chains only, and without alpha or paired-chain data the features that could be detected were limited. The 87-base-pair reads could not distinguish some IMGT-functional V segments, including TRBV6-2 and TRBV6-3, so those segments were excluded. A cluster of highly shared sequence variants was judged likely to represent a technical artifact of the sequencing pipeline. A later analysis found that HLA-associated TCR beta chains were more clonally expanded and had lower generation probabilities than equally common non-associated chains. A later analysis found that most CMV-associated TCR beta chains appeared HLA-restricted, with HLA associations seemingly driven largely by CMV exposure. According to the authors, the approach could potentially be generalized to other disease states and immunological phenotypes. Because counts were too low, fewer than 20 rarely observed V segments, including chromosome 9 orphons, were excluded from the earlier analysis of 587 of the donors. An association between a missense DCLRE1C variant and V-gene and J-gene trimming of TCR beta chains was found in a later genetic analysis and replicated in an independent cohort. The classifier was reported to diagnose cytomegalovirus status with high specificity and sensitivity in both the original and validation cohorts. Specific HLA alleles were associated with roughly 16,000 TCR beta sequences at a false discovery rate of 0.05 in a later analysis. Sequencing depth was assumed to be roughly uniform across donors in the presence/absence analyses, though that assumption may not hold. Compared with the roughly 710-donor mean, donors in an Asian-associated ancestry cluster had fewer N-insertions in productive TCRs, according to a later genetic analysis. Three of the identified cytomegalovirus-associated TCR beta chains were confirmed in vitro to be specific for cytomegalovirus antigens. Most TCR sequences were seen in very few donors, while some public TCRs were found in many individuals. In the study, some 180 TCR beta chains were listed as associated with cytomegalovirus.

The sequence is built from TRBV5-6 and TRBJ2-1; 11 of the junction bases match TRBD2. The sequence was collected from a woman aged 40 to 50 in good health and CMV-seronegative. Sequencing was performed on PBMCs. The CDR3 sequence is CASSSLAGDFNEQFF. DNA sequence: TGTGCCAGCAGCTCACTAGCGGGAGACTTCAATGAGCAGTTCTTC.